Listed here are 15 T cell receptor beta chains from one sample, sequenced in a study of blood T cell repertoires in COVID-19. The data were produced by immunoSEQ multiplex PCR, yet TCRdb's version contains in-frame clones alone and is incomplete. The table records 35,000 to 40,000 clones, 87% of them present only once. The sample comprised peripheral blood. The receptor set was obtained from a man aged 60 to 75 with COVID-19, enrolled during active disease.

The chain carries TRBV15 and TRBJ1-4; D possibly corresponds to TRBD1 (5 bases). The CDR3 has 17 amino acids. CDR1 is LNHNV, CDR2 YYDKDF, per germline (reference sequence). Trimming cost V 3 bases and J 4 bases, with 18 bases left between them. CDR3 residues: CATSREGNLLVNEKLFF. CDR3 in DNA: TGTGCCACCAGCAGGGAGGGGAACTTACTTGTTAATGAAAAACTGTTTTTT.

This chain uses TRBV7-8 with TRBJ1-3, with D maybe TRBD1 (6 bases). Germline CDR1 is SGHVS and CDR2 is FQNEAQ. Trimming took off 0 bases at V and 4 bases at J, with 13 bases between the two ends. The CDR3 contains 16 residues. The CDR3 DNA is TGTGCCAGCAGCTTAGCGAGGACAGCTCAGGGAAACACCATATATTTT. Protein product: CASSLARTAQGNTIYF.

This clone was observed a handful of times. This chain links TRBV19 with TRBJ1-2, with 8 bases matching TRBD1. This CDR3 is built from 16 residues. V was clipped by 6 bases and J by 5 bases; unmatched bases: 14. Per the germline V gene, CDR1 is LNHDA and CDR2 is SQIVND (reference sequence). CDR3 nucleotides: TGTGCCAGTAGCGGCGATACAGGGGGTGGACTATATGGCTACACCTTC. Amino acid sequence: CASSGDTGGGLYGYTF.

There are a few counts of this clone. V gene TRBV5-8 combines with J gene TRBJ1-4; no clear D. The V end lost 1 base, the J end lost 5 bases, and 18 bases lay between the germline ends. The CDR3 consists of 17 residues. Looked up from germline, CDR1 is SGHTS and CDR2 is YDEGEE. The CDR3 coding sequence is TGTGCCAGCAGCTTGTCCTACGGACTAAGTTTAAATGAAAAACTGTTTTTT. It is translated as CASSLSYGLSLNEKLFF.

The chain combines TRBV11-1 with TRBJ2-7; 10 positions match TRBD2. The CDR3 has 15 residues. Germline lookup yields CDR1 SGHAT and CDR2 FQDESV (reference sequence). J gave up 4 bases and V 5 bases, and 8 bases lay outside the gene matches. CDR3 nucleotide sequence: TGTGCCAGCAGCCCCGGGACTAGCGATGGGTACGAGCAGTACTTC. Translating it yields CASSPGTSDGYEQYF.

The V gene is TRBV18, the J gene TRBJ1-4, with TRBD1 matching over 10 bases. Looked up from germline, CDR1 is KGHSH and CDR2 is LQKENI. There are 14 residues in the CDR3. The V gene end was trimmed by 4 bases and the J gene end by 6 bases; junction bases not matched to a gene: 2. Here the CDR3 reads CASSLGTGDEKLFF. CDR3 in DNA: TGTGCCAGCTCACTCGGGACAGGGGATGAAAAACTGTTTTTT.

In its sample, this clone was seen once. This chain uses TRBV28 with TRBJ1-2; tentative D call: TRBD1 (6 bases). This CDR3 is built from 17 residues. Germline lookup yields CDR1 MDHEN and CDR2 SYDVKM. V was trimmed by 5 bases and J by 5 bases, leaving 24 bases between them. The CDR3 DNA sequence: TGTGCCAGCAGTACTAGGAGCGGGGGCGGAGGGGTTTATGGCTACACCTTC. This sequence encodes CASSTRSGGGGVYGYTF.

The chain uses TRBV28 and TRBJ1-6; 8 bases line up with TRBD1. This CDR3 is built from 20 residues. The V gene end was trimmed by 4 bases and the J gene end by 4 bases; junction bases not matched to a gene: 18. Germline CDR1 MDHEN, CDR2 SYDVKM. DNA for the CDR3: TGTGCCAGCAGTTGGGGCACAGGGGGGCCTCCTCGCTATTATAATTCACCCCTCCACTTT. Translating it yields CASSWGTGGPPRYYNSPLHF.

This chain joins TRBV10-3 and TRBJ1-5; D is possibly TRBD1 (5 bases). CDR3 length: 17 residues. Germline V gene sequence: CDR1 ENHRY, CDR2 SYGVKD. V was shortened by 0 bases and J by 1 base, with 13 bases between the two germline ends. In nucleotides, the CDR3 is TGTGCCATCAGTGAGTCGTGGGGCATTGGGAGCAATCAGCCCCAGCATTTT. Its protein is CAISESWGIGSNQPQHF.

The gene calls are TRBV27 and TRBJ1-3, with D perhaps TRBD1 (6 bases). Germline V gene lookup returns CDR1 MNHEY and CDR2 SMNVEV (reference sequence). The length of the CDR3 is 14 residues. The germline V and J ends were trimmed by 2 bases and 4 bases, with 9 bases remaining between them. The CDR3 coding sequence is TGTGCCAGCAGTTTAACAGACAGGGGAAACACCATATATTTT. This encodes CASSLTDRGNTIYF.

This sequence joins TRBV6-2 or TRBV6-3 and TRBJ1-1; D gene ambiguous. CDR1 is MNHEY and CDR2 is SVGEGT in the germline V gene. Trimming stripped 0 bases from V and 1 base from J, with 3 bases between. The CDR3 runs 13 residues. CDR3 amino acids: CASSYSRNTEAFF. The DNA of the CDR3 is TGTGCCAGCAGTTACTCGAGGAACACTGAAGCTTTCTTT.

The chain employs TRBV11-2 and TRBJ2-1; D is unclear. The length of the CDR3 is 12 residues. The V gene's germline CDR1 is SGHAT and CDR2 FQNNGV. V dropped 5 bases and J dropped 10 bases, with 12 bases sitting between them. CDR3 DNA: TGTGCCAGCAGCCGTCTGCAAGCCGAGCAGTTCTTC. It codes for CASSRLQAEQFF.

V gene TRBV10-1 combines with J gene TRBJ2-2, with D perhaps TRBD2 (6 bases). Trimming removed 8 bases at V and 5 bases at J, with 9 bases between. This CDR3 is built from 12 residues. Germline values: CDR1 WNHNN, CDR2 SYGVQD (reference sequence). The CDR3 spells CASGTQTGELFF. In DNA form, the CDR3 reads TGCGCCAGCGGGACTCAAACCGGGGAGCTGTTTTTT.

The chain carries TRBV6-5 and TRBJ2-1; the match to TRBD1 covers 7 bases. With V trimmed by 1 base and J by 4 bases, 4 bases remained unmatched. Germline values: CDR1 MNHEY, CDR2 SVGAGI. There are 15 residues in the CDR3. CDR3 nucleotide sequence: TGTGCCAGCAGTTACTGGGCAGGGGGATACAATGAGCAGTTCTTC. This gives the protein CASSYWAGGYNEQFF.

This chain connects TRBV21-1 to TRBJ1-5; TRBD1, as called in the table, went unchecked against the DNA. TRBV21-1 counts as a pseudogene. This CDR3 contains 15 residues. Here the CDR3 DNA reads TGTGCCAGCGGCCACAGGGGGCGGCCCGGTCAGCCCCAGCATTTT. Translation gives CASGHRGRPGQPQHF.